One sample yielded the 31 T cell receptor beta chains listed below, sequenced in a study of blood T cell repertoires in COVID-19. Sequenced by immunoSEQ multiplex PCR; TCRdb stores in-frame clones only, minus some. The profile shows 200,000 to 250,000 clones, roughly four fifths of them singletons. Sequencing used PBMCs or T cells enriched from blood (not recorded which). Receptors originate from a woman between 55 and 75 years old who had recovered from COVID-19.

This clone has a handful of counts. The chain combines TRBV5-4 with TRBJ2-1, with TRBD1 identical over 7 bases. Germline values: CDR1 SGHNT, CDR2 YYREEE (reference sequence). The junction had 5 bases not matched to a gene; V was cut back by 3 bases and J by 2 bases. CDR3 size: 15 residues. The CDR3: CASSSGTDPYNEQFF. Written as DNA, the CDR3 is TGTGCCAGCAGCTCCGGGACAGATCCCTACAATGAGCAGTTCTTC.

This sequence joins TRBV18 and TRBJ2-5, with D possibly being TRBD2 (5 bases). This CDR3 is 14 amino acids long. Between the trimmed V and J ends, which lost 3 bases and 6 bases, there was a span of 14 bases. From germline, CDR1 is KGHSH and CDR2 LQKENI. Written as DNA, the CDR3 is TGTGCCAGCTCACCGGCCCGGGAAGGGAAGACCCAGTACTTC. Protein sequence: CASSPAREGKTQYF.

This chain links TRBV12-5 with TRBJ1-1; possibly TRBD1 for D (6 bases). Trimming pared 2 bases from V and 1 base from J, leaving 17 bases between. Germline V CDR1 and CDR2: LGHNT, FRNRAP. This CDR3 has 17 residues. CDR3 protein: CASGLTGQFFKNTEAFF. The CDR3 DNA reads TGTGCTAGTGGTTTGACCGGACAGTTCTTCAAGAACACTGAAGCTTTCTTT.

This clone was counted ten times or more. The chain carries TRBV27 and TRBJ1-2; 7 bases agree with TRBD1. This CDR3 spans 17 amino acids. Trimming cost V 5 bases and J 2 bases; bases outside gene matches: 14. Germline lookup yields CDR1 MNHEY and CDR2 SMNVEV (reference sequence). DNA for the CDR3: TGTGCCAGCAGTCCCCAGGGGGTGGGACGGAAGAACTATGGCTACACCTTC. Translated: CASSPQGVGRKNYGYTF.

The rearrangement uses TRBV6-5 and TRBJ2-5; 8 nucleotides match TRBD2. Trimming removed 8 bases from V and 9 bases from J; junction bases left unmatched: 14. The CDR3 runs 14 residues. Germline loops: CDR1 MNHEY, CDR2 SVGAGI. This chain's CDR3 is CASGRRERGWSQYF. Here the CDR3 DNA reads TGTGCCAGCGGTCGTCGGGAGCGGGGGTGGTCCCAGTACTTC.

This chain links TRBV3-1 (or the pseudogene TRBV3-2) with TRBJ2-5; 7 bases agree with TRBD1. Unmatched junction bases numbered 9, after V lost 0 bases and J lost 2 bases. The germline V gene has CDR1 LGHDT and CDR2 YNNKEL (reference sequence). This CDR3 comprises 17 residues. This CDR3 is CASSQDWGTATQETQYF. CDR3 in DNA: TGTGCCAGCAGCCAAGATTGGGGGACAGCTACTCAAGAGACCCAGTACTTC.

The chain recombines TRBV7-9 with TRBJ2-7; 13 bases align to TRBD2. Germline CDR1 is SEHNR and CDR2 is FQNEAQ (reference sequence). Trimming took 1 base from V and 5 from J; bases not matched to a gene: 8. This CDR3 spans 17 amino acids. The CDR3 loop is CASSLGRTSGRGNEQYF. The CDR3 nucleotides are TGTGCCAGCAGCTTAGGCCGGACTAGCGGGAGAGGTAACGAGCAGTACTTC.

V usage is TRBV27 and J usage is TRBJ1-1; 7 bases map to TRBD1. V was clipped by 5 bases and J by 7 bases; unmatched bases: 4. Germline V CDR1 and CDR2: MNHEY, SMNVEV (reference sequence). CDR3 length: 12 amino acids. CDR3: CASSEYRGEAFF. As DNA, the CDR3 is TGTGCCAGCAGTGAATACAGGGGTGAAGCTTTCTTT.

The rearrangement uses TRBV3-1 (or the pseudogene TRBV3-2) and TRBJ2-3, with D maybe TRBD1 (5 bases). The CDR3 runs to 11 residues. Germline V gene lookup returns CDR1 LGHDT and CDR2 YNNKEL (reference sequence). V lost 5 bases and J lost 11, with 11 bases in between. CDR3 nucleotide sequence: TGTGCCAGCAGCAGGGGCCGCGGGCAGTATTTT. Protein sequence: CASSRGRGQYF.

This clone was seen only a few times. The V and J genes are TRBV5-1 and TRBJ2-6; 11 bases map to TRBD1. Germline V gene lookup returns CDR1 SGHRS and CDR2 YFSETQ. The CDR3 sequence is 18 residues long. Losses at the gene ends were 4 bases for V and 0 bases for J; bases not matched to a gene: 6. The CDR3 sequence is CASSEGTGGVSGANVLTF. The CDR3 nucleotides read TGCGCCAGCAGCGAGGGGACAGGGGGAGTCTCTGGGGCCAACGTCCTGACTTTC. The complete variable domain, with remaining parts taken from reference TRBV5-1 and TRBJ2-6, reads KAGVTQTPRYLIKTRGQQVTLSCSPISGHRSVSWYQQTPGQGLQFLFEYFSETQRNKGNFPGRFSGRQFSNSRSEMNVSTLELGDSALYLCASSEGTGGVSGANVLTFGAGSRLTVL.

The V gene is TRBV4-1, the J gene TRBJ2-7; 8 bases align to TRBD1. Germline V gene sequence: CDR1 MGHRA, CDR2 YSYEKL. The CDR3 extends over 15 amino acids. The ends lost 3 bases at V and 0 bases at J; junction bases unmatched: 4. This CDR3 is CASSQQQGGSYEQYF. The DNA for the CDR3 is TGCGCCAGCAGCCAGCAACAGGGGGGCTCCTACGAGCAGTACTTC.

This chain connects TRBV3-1 (or the pseudogene TRBV3-2) to TRBJ1-1; D may be TRBD1 (6 bases). The V gene lost 8 bases and the J gene lost 3 bases, with 13 bases spanning the gap. Germline V gene lookup returns CDR1 LGHDT and CDR2 YNNKEL (reference sequence). The CDR3 consists of 13 residues. CDR3 nucleotide sequence: TGTGCCAGCCGGACGGGGGGGCACACTGAAGCTTTCTTT. Amino acids: CASRTGGHTEAFF.

The rearrangement uses TRBV19 and TRBJ2-7; 8 positions agree with TRBD2. The germline gives CDR1 LNHDA, CDR2 SQIVND (reference sequence). Trimming at V came to 0 bases and at J to 3 bases, leaving 7 bases not matched to a gene. The CDR3 covers 16 residues. CDR3: CASSIESAGEGYEQYF. The CDR3 bases are TGTGCCAGTAGTATAGAGTCAGCGGGAGAGGGCTACGAGCAGTACTTC.

The chain uses TRBV2 and TRBJ2-7, with D perhaps TRBD2 (6 bases). V lost 2 bases to trimming and J lost 4 bases, with 15 bases between them. Germline CDR1 SNHLY, CDR2 FYNNEI. The CDR3 loop spans 15 amino acids. In nucleotides, the CDR3 is TGTGCCAGCAGTGAAATGGCGGGATCTCTTTACGAGCAGTACTTC. Translating gives CASSEMAGSLYEQYF.

V usage is TRBV19 and J usage is TRBJ2-2; 7 bases fit TRBD1. CDR1 and CDR2 (germline): LNHDA, SQIVND (reference sequence). The CDR3 contains 14 residues. J lost 3 bases, V lost 6 bases, and 4 bases had no gene match. The CDR3 nucleotides read TGTGCCAGTAGAACGGGACAGCACACCGGGGAGCTGTTTTTT. Its protein is CASRTGQHTGELFF. Using reference TRBV19 and TRBJ2-2 for the parts outside the CDR3, the full variable domain is DGGITQSPKYLFRKEGQNVTLSCEQNLNHDAMYWYRQDPGQGLRLIYYSQIVNDFQKGDIAEGYSVSREKKESFPLTVTSAQKNPTAFYLCASRTGQHTGELFFGEGSRLTVL.

The chain carries TRBV6-5 and TRBJ1-3; unclear D gene. The CDR3 contains 15 residues. The germline V gene has CDR1 MNHEY and CDR2 SVGAGI. V lost 1 base to trimming and J lost 1 base, with 8 bases between them. In nucleotides, the CDR3 is TGTGCCAGCAGTTACTACCGGGGTTCTGGAAACACCATATATTTT. Residues: CASSYYRGSGNTIYF.

The chain is built from TRBV27 and TRBJ2-7; D perhaps matches TRBD2 (5 bases). Trimming left V 5 bases short and J 2 bases short, with 16 bases between. The CDR3 is 15 residues long. Germline-derived CDR1 and CDR2 are MNHEY and SMNVEV (reference sequence). CDR3 bases: TGTGCCAGCAGTCCGGACTCGCGGGTTACCTACGAGCAGTACTTC. Its protein is CASSPDSRVTYEQYF.

The chain couples TRBV7-8 to TRBJ1-4; D is possibly TRBD1 (6 bases). The CDR3 contains 15 residues. Germline CDR1 reads SGHVS; CDR2 reads FQNEAQ. Trimming left V 5 bases short and J 0 bases short, with 10 bases between. CDR3 loop: CASSPGQSTNEKLFF. The CDR3 nucleotides are TGTGCCAGCAGCCCCGGACAGTCAACTAATGAAAAACTGTTTTTT.

The genes are TRBV10-3 and TRBJ2-2; 7 positions agree with TRBD2. This CDR3 is 15 amino acids long. Germline V gives CDR1 ENHRY, CDR2 SYGVKD. With 4 bases clipped from V and 4 bases from J, the junction kept 6 bases outside the gene matches. The CDR3 nucleotides read TGTGCCATCAGTGGCGGGAGATTACCCACCGGGGAGCTGTTTTTT. Translating it yields CAISGGRLPTGELFF.

The V gene is TRBV19, the J gene TRBJ1-5; TRBD1 might be the D (6 bases). Trimming removed 1 base from V and 7 bases from J, with 11 bases in between. The CDR3 length is 14 residues. Germline CDR1 is LNHDA and CDR2 is SQIVND (reference sequence). The CDR3 DNA sequence: TGTGCCAGTAGTATAGGCGCAGGGGACCAGCCCCAGCATTTT. Translation gives CASSIGAGDQPQHF.

The chain employs TRBV3-1 (or the pseudogene TRBV3-2) and TRBJ2-2, with a tentative D call TRBD1 (5 bases). Trimming cost V 3 bases and J 1 base, with 18 bases left between them. Germline-derived CDR1 and CDR2 are LGHDT and YNNKEL (reference sequence). This CDR3 contains 18 residues. As DNA, the CDR3 is TGTGCCAGCAGCCAGTTTACCTACCAGGGATTGAACACCGGGGAGCTGTTTTTT. Amino acids: CASSQFTYQGLNTGELFF.

The gene calls are TRBV19 and TRBJ1-6, with D possibly being TRBD1 (6 bases). The germline V gene has CDR1 LNHDA and CDR2 SQIVND (reference sequence). V lost 10 bases, J lost 7 bases, and 17 bases lay in between. CDR3 length equals 14 residues. The CDR3 region is CANGRGAANSPLHF. Written as DNA, the CDR3 is TGTGCCAATGGGAGGGGGGCGGCAAATTCACCCCTCCACTTT.

The chain has TRBV2 and TRBJ2-5; D ambiguous. The CDR3 spans 15 residues. CDR1 is SNHLY, CDR2 FYNNEI, per germline. The V end lost 2 bases, the J end lost 1 base, and 11 bases lay between the germline ends. The CDR3 nucleotides are TGTGCCAGCAGTGAATTGGGCCTGCCCCAAGAGACCCAGTACTTC. It specifies CASSELGLPQETQYF.

The chain carries TRBV15 and TRBJ1-3; TRBD1 agrees at 8 bases. After removal of 5 bases from V and 5 bases from J, the junction contained 8 bases not matched to a gene. The CDR3 has 15 amino acids. Germline V gene lookup returns CDR1 LNHNV and CDR2 YYDKDF (reference sequence). DNA for the CDR3: TGTGCCACCAGCGTCGACAGGGGATCAAGAAACACCATATATTTT. Translated: CATSVDRGSRNTIYF.

This sequence joins TRBV4-2 and TRBJ2-2; 9 nucleotides line up with TRBD2. The germline CDR1 and CDR2 sequences are LGHNA and YNFKEQ. V dropped 0 bases and J dropped 0; count of bases not matched to a gene: 5. The CDR3 has 18 residues. For the CDR3, the DNA is TGTGCCAGCAGCCAAGAGGGGAGCGGGGGGCCGAACACCGGGGAGCTGTTTTTT. It is translated as CASSQEGSGGPNTGELFF.

The chain uses TRBV19 and TRBJ2-5, with 7 bases that match TRBD1. The germline CDR1 and CDR2 sequences are LNHDA and SQIVND (reference sequence). CDR3 length: 13 amino acids. With 4 bases clipped from V and 3 bases from J, the junction kept 2 bases outside the gene matches. The CDR3 loop is CASSRGTEETQYF. The CDR3 nucleotides are TGTGCCAGTAGTAGGGGGACAGAAGAGACCCAGTACTTC.

The chain combines TRBV11-2 with TRBJ2-5, with a tentative D call TRBD2 (6 bases). The CDR3 length is 15 residues. Germline loops: CDR1 SGHAT, CDR2 FQNNGV. V gave up 1 base and J gave up 2 bases, with 11 bases separating them. The DNA for the CDR3 is TGTGCCAGCAGCTTAGCGTTCGGGACTCAAGAGACCCAGTACTTC. It specifies CASSLAFGTQETQYF.

This clone has a count of ten or more. The chain uses TRBV4-1 and TRBJ2-3; D possibly corresponds to TRBD2 (6 bases). Germline lookup yields CDR1 MGHRA and CDR2 YSYEKL. This CDR3 has 16 amino acids. The germline V and J ends were trimmed by 0 bases and 2 bases, with 12 bases remaining between them. The CDR3 sequence is CASSQDSGLPTDTQYF. The DNA for the CDR3 is TGCGCCAGCAGCCAAGATTCAGGACTACCCACAGATACGCAGTATTTT.

CDR3 residues: CASSLPTGEFRDTGELFF. Written as DNA, the CDR3 is TGCGCCAGCAGCTTGCCGACAGGGGAGTTTCGCGACACCGGGGAGCTGTTTTTT. This chain joins TRBV5-1 and TRBJ2-2; TRBD1 aligns across 8 bases. The germline gives CDR1 SGHRS, CDR2 YFSETQ. The CDR3 covers 18 residues. The V gene end was trimmed by 1 base and the J gene end by 3 bases; junction bases not matched to a gene: 11.

The V call is TRBV2, the J call TRBJ1-2; D gene unclear. V was cut by 2 bases and J by 5 bases, with 6 bases left in between. Germline V gene data show CDR1 as SNHLY and CDR2 as FYNNEI. The CDR3 sequence is 12 residues long. The CDR3 DNA reads as TGTGCCAGCAGTGAAAGAGGTTATGGCTACACCTTC. It yields the protein CASSERGYGYTF.

The V call is TRBV7-8, the J call TRBJ1-3; unclear D gene. The V end was cut by 3 bases, the J end by 6 bases, with 12 bases between. The CDR3 runs 14 residues. The germline gives CDR1 SGHVS, CDR2 FQNEAQ. CDR3 DNA: TGTGCCAGCAGCTTTGGGTCGGGGTCAAACACCATATATTTT. Amino acids: CASSFGSGSNTIYF.